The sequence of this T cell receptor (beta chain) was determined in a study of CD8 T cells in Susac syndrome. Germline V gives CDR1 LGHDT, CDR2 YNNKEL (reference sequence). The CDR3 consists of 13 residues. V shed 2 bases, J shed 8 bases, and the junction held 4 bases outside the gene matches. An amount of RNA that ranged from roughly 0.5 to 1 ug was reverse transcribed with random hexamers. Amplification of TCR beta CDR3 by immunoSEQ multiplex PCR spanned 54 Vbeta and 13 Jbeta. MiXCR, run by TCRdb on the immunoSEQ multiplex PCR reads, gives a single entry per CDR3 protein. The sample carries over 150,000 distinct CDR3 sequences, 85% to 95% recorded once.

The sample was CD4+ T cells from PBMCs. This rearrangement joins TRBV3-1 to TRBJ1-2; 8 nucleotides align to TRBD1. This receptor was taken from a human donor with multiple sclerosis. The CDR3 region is CASSQSWTGGYTF. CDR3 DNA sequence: TGTGCCAGCAGCCAATCTTGGACAGGGGGCTACACCTTC. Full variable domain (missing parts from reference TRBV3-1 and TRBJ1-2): DTAVSQTPKYLVTQMGNDKSIKCEQNLGHDTMYWYKQDSKKFLKIMFSYNNKELIINETVPNRFSPKSPDKAHLNLHINSLELGDSAVYFCASSQSWTGGYTFGSGTRLTVV.